This record concerns one T cell receptor beta chain sequence. Compared with germline, one end of the junction differs, possibly owing to a read error. These data belong to a study of T cells in Graves' hyperthyroidism and ophthalmopathy. TCR beta CDR3 region amplification was performed from RNA transcripts. Primed by the HTBI set, a first-round RT-PCR was run on the TCR CDR3. Each CDR3 protein gets one entry after TCRdb re-called the multiplex PCR reads with MiXCR. The sample consists of some 300,000 distinct CDR3 sequences, about 14% of them appearing once. Source material: blood. The clonotype originates from a woman aged 30 to 39 with Graves' hyperthyroidism that later progressed to Graves' ophthalmopathy.

The CDR3 reads CASSYENTGELLF. The CDR3 DNA reads TGTGCCAGCAGCTACGAGAACACCGGGGAGCTGCTTTTT. This chain uses TRBV7-9 with TRBJ2-2; TRBD2 might be the D (5 bases). CDR3 length: 13 amino acids. CDR1 is SEHNR and CDR2 is FQNEAQ in the germline V gene (reference sequence).